This T cell receptor beta chain stems from a study of T cell responses to AZD1222 COVID-19 vaccine. Regarding the study as a whole: Per reports, nearly half of all spike-specific TCRs target regions that are unmutated in variants. White British people made up most donors, females outnumbered males, and clonal diversity was possibly underestimated. An increase in Spike-specific TCR breadth and depth was observed after two AZD1222 doses. CD4 TCRs linked to vaccination spanned spike, dominating at 160-218 and 743-854.

This clone was seen a few times. Its specificity is not known. Only in-frame clones appear in the TCRdb table, and some are missing; sequencing was by immunoSEQ multiplex PCR. The table shows about 140,000 clones, with about 89% occurring only once. Germline CDR1 is SQVTM and CDR2 is ANQGSEA. There are 12 residues in the CDR3. Trimming took off 0 bases at V and 5 bases at J, with 8 bases between the two ends. The sample in question was peripheral blood, obtained 28 days after the second dose of the MenACWY control vaccine. This TCR came from an adult who received the MenACWY meningococcal vaccine as a control. J is TRBJ2-7 and V is TRBV29-1; the D is unclear. CDR3 sequence reads: CSVEDLGNEQYF. CDR3 sequence (DNA): TGCAGCGTTGAAGATTTGGGGAACGAGCAGTACTTC.